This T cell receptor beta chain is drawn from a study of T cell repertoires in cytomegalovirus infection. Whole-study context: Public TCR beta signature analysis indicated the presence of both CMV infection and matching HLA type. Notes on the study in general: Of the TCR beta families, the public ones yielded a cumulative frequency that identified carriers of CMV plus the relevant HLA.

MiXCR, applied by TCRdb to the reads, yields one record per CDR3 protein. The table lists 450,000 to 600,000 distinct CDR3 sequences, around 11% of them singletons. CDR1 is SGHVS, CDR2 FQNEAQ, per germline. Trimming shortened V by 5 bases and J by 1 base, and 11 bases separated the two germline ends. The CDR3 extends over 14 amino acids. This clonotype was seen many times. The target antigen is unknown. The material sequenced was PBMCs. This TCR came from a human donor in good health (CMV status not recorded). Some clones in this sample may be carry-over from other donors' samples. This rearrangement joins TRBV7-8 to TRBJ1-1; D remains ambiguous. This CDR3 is CASSPPAANTEAFF. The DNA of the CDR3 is TGTGCCAGCAGCCCCCCGGCAGCGAACACTGAAGCTTTCTTT. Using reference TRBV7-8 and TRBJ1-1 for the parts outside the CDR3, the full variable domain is GAGVSQSPRYKVAKRGQDVALRCDPISGHVSLFWYQQALGQGPEFLTYFQNEAQLDKSGLPSDRFFAERPEGSVSTLKIQRTQQEDSAVYLCASSPPAANTEAFFGQGTRLTVV.